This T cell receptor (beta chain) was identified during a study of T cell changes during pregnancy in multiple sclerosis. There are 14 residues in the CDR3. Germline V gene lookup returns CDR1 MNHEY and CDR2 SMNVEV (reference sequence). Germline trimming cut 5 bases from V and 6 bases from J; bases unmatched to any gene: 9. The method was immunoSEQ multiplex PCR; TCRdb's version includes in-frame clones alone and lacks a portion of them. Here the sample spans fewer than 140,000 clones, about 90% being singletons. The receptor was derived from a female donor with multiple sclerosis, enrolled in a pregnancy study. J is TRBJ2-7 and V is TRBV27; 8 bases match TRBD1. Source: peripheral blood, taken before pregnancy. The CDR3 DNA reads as TGTGCCAGCAGTCCCCGGACAGGGTCAAGCGAGCAGTACTTC. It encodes CASSPRTGSSEQYF.